This T cell receptor beta chain is drawn from a study of blood T cell repertoires in COVID-19. Background on the study: The samples span acute and convalescent COVID-19 from the United States, Italy and Spain.

Per the authors' pipeline: Reference gene primer amplification yielded estimated nucleated cell counts. Assay: immunoSEQ multiplex PCR; the TCRdb copy retains only in-frame clones and omits some. V and J calls and clone size are those listed in that table; D and trimming were worked out from the DNA. This table has about 120,000 clones, 55% to 75% appearing once. Germline V gene sequence: CDR1 SGHRS, CDR2 YFSETQ. The CDR3 runs 14 residues. The ends lost 4 bases at V and 5 bases at J; junction bases unmatched: 3. The chain joins TRBV5-1 to TRBJ1-4, with 9 bases fitting TRBD1. Specimen: peripheral blood. The receptor comes from a human donor with acute or convalescent COVID-19. The donor label of this sample is uncertain. CDR3 in amino acids: CASSTGQGNEKLFF. The CDR3 nucleotides read TGCGCCAGCAGCACCGGACAGGGGAATGAAAAACTGTTTTTT.